This T cell receptor beta chain was observed in a study of blood T cell repertoires in COVID-19. Whole-study context: Sources were T cells, B-cell-depleted T cells, or PBMCs; the material itself was cDNA or gDNA.

Original methodology: Quantification of nucleated cells was approximated via reference gene primer amplification. TCRdb's table, derived via immunoSEQ multiplex PCR, lists solely in-frame clones and lacks some. The V and J calls and clone size are taken from that table; D and trimming were inferred from the DNA. The sample records 250,000 to 300,000 clones, approximately 90% being singletons. The CDR3 covers 15 residues. Germline values: CDR1 SGHRS, CDR2 YFSETQ. Trimming removed 7 bases from V and 1 base from J, with 15 bases in between. While infection was still active, Seattle patients were enrolled and then followed longitudinally.

Sequencing input: peripheral blood. The chain uses TRBV5-1 and TRBJ2-1; TRBD1 is a possible D gene (6 bases). The receptor comes from a woman in her twenties or thirties with COVID-19, enrolled during active disease. The CDR3: CASAETGMSYNEQFF. The CDR3 DNA is TGCGCCAGCGCCGAAACAGGGATGTCCTACAATGAGCAGTTCTTC. The entire variable domain, with the rest obtained from reference TRBV5-1 and TRBJ2-1, is as follows: KAGVTQTPRYLIKTRGQQVTLSCSPISGHRSVSWYQQTPGQGLQFLFEYFSETQRNKGNFPGRFSGRQFSNSRSEMNVSTLELGDSALYLCASAETGMSYNEQFFGPGTRLTVL.